Below, one TCR beta chain is given with its context. The target of this receptor is not known. One base away there is no much larger clone; base qualities are not given. TCRbeta CDR3 regions were amplified from genomic DNA by means of the immunoSEQ Assay, a bias-controlled multiplex PCR. As for the authors' bioinformatics: The number of nucleated cells in each sample was estimated by amplification of reference gene primers within the assay. Sequence reads were collapsed and filtered to measure the absolute abundance of every unique TCRbeta CDR3 rearrangement. For each sample, productive Simpson clonality was calculated as the square root of Simpson's diversity index over productive rearrangements. TCRdb obtained this table from immuneACCESS and retained in-frame rearrangements with V and J assigned. These tables miss some clones; where compared with another copy, unresolved V genes account for less than half of the shortfall, and the remainder is unexplained. V, J and clone size derive from that table, while D and trimming were established from the DNA sequence. The sample yields 250,000 or so clones; about nine tenths were counted once. The ten largest clones add up to approximately 2.5% of the sample.

These data come from a study of blood T cell repertoires in COVID-19 (dated by TCRdb to the early 2020s). Regarding the research as a whole: Collaborator samples came from the United States, Italy and Spain and covered acute and convalescent phases of COVID-19. The material from the prospective study consisted of cDNA or gDNA derived from T cells, B-cell-depleted T cells, or PBMCs. Subjects who had been exposed to COVID-19, were actively infected with it, or had recovered from it provided the deeply sampled blood TCRbeta repertoires that made up the dataset. The repertoires were released in a freely available public database intended as a resource for research on the immune response to SARS-CoV-2. The samples were drawn from the first 160 participants of the ongoing ImmuneRACE study and from roughly 1,300 subjects provided by 6 global collaborators. Sample metadata almost always included a de-identified subject ID, COVID-19 status, age in years and sex. Where available, HLA class I and class II types were obtained from metadata supplied by the sample provider rather than from assay-based typing.

One collaborating source in Seattle enrolled patients during active infection and followed them longitudinally through the course of disease. Each collaborating institution followed its own protocols to collect whole blood in K2EDTA tubes. For TCRbeta analysis, collaborators shipped samples as frozen whole blood, isolated PBMCs, or DNA extracted from either of those sample types. Broader findings and caveats from the paper: How much clinical and demographic metadata was included differed by source and by participant, and the metadata was provided uncurated.

The receptor was derived from a man aged 25 to 40 with COVID-19, enrolled during active disease. Sequenced input: peripheral blood.

The DNA sequence is as follows: TGTGCCAGCAGTTACTCCGGGGTTAGCACAGATACGCAGTATTTT. It encodes CASSYSGVSTDTQYF. The rearranged chain carries TRBV6-5 and TRBJ2-3; the D gene is perhaps TRBD2, from 5 matching bases. CDR1 and CDR2 are drawn from the germline V gene: MNHEY, SVGAGI. The junction shows trimming of 0 bases on V and 0 bases on J, plus 7 bases between the germline ends. Measured from the cysteine to the phenylalanine, the CDR3 is 15 residues long. The retained sequence is limited to the CDR3, 45 bases, with the frame set at the first base.